Listed below are T cell receptor beta chains from one sample, sequenced in a study of cytomegalovirus exposure and HLA in healthy donors. The repertoire was sequenced with immunoSEQ multiplex PCR; TCRdb's copy has only in-frame clones and lacks some. The table lists 130,000 or so clones, roughly 70% of them singletons. Sequenced material: PBMCs. These receptors all stem from a man aged 40-49 years in good health and CMV-seropositive. The CDR3 runs from the conserved cysteine through the conserved F or W. The order of the fields is V gene, D gene, clone size, J gene, CDR3 protein, CDR3 DNA. A D gene is named only where the DNA matches it firmly. Clone size is not always given. Where it is, it says once, few, many or a class for expanded clones.

TRBV19	TRBD1	NA	TRBJ1-2	CASSGRGRSNYGYTF	TGTGCCAGTAGTGGAAGGGGGCGATCCAACTATGGCTACACCTTC
TRBV28	TRBD2	NA	TRBJ2-7	CASRPGGGSNYEQYF	TGTGCCAGCAGACCAGGAGGCGGGAGTAACTACGAGCAGTACTTC
TRBV27	TRBD1	NA	TRBJ2-7	CASSYRQGGYEQYF	TGTGCCAGCAGTTATCGACAGGGCGGATACGAGCAGTACTTC
TRBV28	TRBD1	NA	TRBJ1-5	CASRDRGVSQPQHF	TGTGCCAGCAGAGACAGGGGGGTCTCACAGCCCCAGCATTTT
TRBV12-5	TRBD1	NA	TRBJ1-2	CASGKGGRSGYTF	TGTGCTAGTGGAAAAGGGGGCAGGAGTGGCTACACCTTC
TRBV30	TRBD1	NA	TRBJ1-2	CAWRGQGSYGYTF	TGTGCCTGGAGAGGACAGGGAAGCTATGGCTACACCTTC
TRBV4-1	NA	NA	TRBJ1-5	CASSQVGGPQHF	TGCGCCAGCAGCCAAGTGGGGGGGCCCCAGCATTTT
TRBV7-9	TRBD1	NA	TRBJ1-6	CASSRDRVESPLHF	TGTGCCAGCAGCCGGGACAGGGTGGAGTCACCCCTCCACTTT
TRBV5-6	TRBD1	NA	TRBJ1-5	CASSQLRRGLGQPQHF	TGTGCCAGCAGCCAATTGCGCAGGGGGCTTGGGCAGCCCCAGCATTTT
TRBV28	NA	NA	TRBJ2-1	CASSLNDLLTRREQFF	TGTGCCAGCAGTTTAAACGACCTCCTTACTAGACGGGAGCAGTTCTTC
TRBV7-9	NA	few	TRBJ2-7	CASSLAVATYEQYF	TGTGCCAGCAGCTTAGCTGTGGCAACCTACGAGCAGTACTTC
TRBV5-4	NA	NA	TRBJ2-3	CASRRDFSTGHTDTQYF	TGTGCCAGCAGAAGGGACTTCTCAACAGGCCACACAGATACGCAGTATTTT
TRBV25-1	NA	few	TRBJ2-7	CASSEYAGEPSYEQYF	TGTGCCAGCAGTGAATATGCGGGCGAACCGTCCTACGAGCAGTACTTC
TRBV18	TRBD1	NA	TRBJ2-5	CASRQGEETQYF	TGTGCCAGCAGACAGGGGGAAGAGACCCAGTACTTC
TRBV6-5	NA	few	TRBJ1-1	CASSSWQGIEAFF	TGTGCCAGCAGTTCCTGGCAGGGGATTGAAGCTTTCTTT
TRBV18	NA	NA	TRBJ2-1	CASSPPQGYVYNEQFF	TGTGCCAGCTCACCCCCCCAGGGGTATGTCTACAATGAGCAGTTCTTC
TRBV10-2	TRBD1	few	TRBJ1-5	CASMGDSGNQPQHF	TGCGCCAGCATGGGGGACAGCGGCAATCAGCCCCAGCATTTT
TRBV7-9	NA	NA	TRBJ2-7	CASSQAHEQYF	TGTGCCAGCAGCCAAGCCCACGAGCAGTACTTC
TRBV7-9	NA	NA	TRBJ1-6	CASSFMGEVSPLHF	TGTGCCAGCAGCTTTATGGGTGAGGTTTCACCCCTCCACTTT
TRBV5-1	TRBD2	NA	TRBJ2-3	CASRLMTSGGPTDTQYF	TGCGCCAGCAGATTGATGACTAGCGGGGGACCCACAGATACGCAGTATTTT
TRBV7-9	NA	NA	TRBJ1-1	CSSSPGRGWNTEAFF	TGTTCCAGCAGCCCAGGCCGGGGATGGAACACTGAAGCTTTCTTT
TRBV19	NA	few	TRBJ1-2	CASRIDGEDYGYTF	TGTGCCAGTAGGATCGACGGGGAAGACTATGGCTACACCTTC
TRBV16	NA	few	TRBJ1-4	CASSPQTGEKLFF	TGTGCCAGCAGCCCTCAAACGGGTGAAAAACTGTTTTTT
TRBV4-1	TRBD2	NA	TRBJ2-2	CASSHTRRASGRAVGTGELFF	TGCGCCAGCAGCCACACAAGGCGGGCTAGCGGGAGGGCCGTGGGGACCGGGGAGCTGTTTTTT
TRBV5-1	TRBD1	NA	TRBJ2-7	CASSLDRENYEQYF	TGCGCCAGCAGTTTGGACAGGGAAAACTACGAGCAGTACTTC
TRBV10-3	NA	NA	TRBJ1-3	CAISVRQELTSGNTIYF	TGTGCCATCAGTGTACGACAGGAGCTAACCTCTGGAAACACCATATATTTT
TRBV4-1	TRBD2	NA	TRBJ2-1	CASSQDPLAGSYEQFF	TGCGCCAGCAGCCAAGATCCCCTAGCGGGCAGCTATGAGCAGTTCTTC
TRBV5-1	TRBD2	NA	TRBJ2-3	CASSYGLAADTQYF	TGCGCCAGCAGCTATGGACTAGCGGCAGATACGCAGTATTTT
TRBV12-5	NA	NA	TRBJ1-5	CASGLANNQPQHF	TGTGCTAGTGGTTTGGCTAACAATCAGCCCCAGCATTTT
TRBV11-2	NA	NA	TRBJ2-2	CASSLGTSTGELFF	TGTGCCAGCAGCTTAGGGACTTCCACCGGGGAGCTGTTTTTT
TRBV19	NA	NA	TRBJ1-2	CARRGNTF	TGTGCCAGACGAGGGAACACCTTC
TRBV29-1	TRBD1	once	TRBJ1-2	CSVFQDRVGGYTF	TGCAGCGTTTTCCAGGACAGGGTGGGTGGCTACACCTTC
TRBV5-6	TRBD2	once	TRBJ2-2	CASRPGVAGALNTGELFF	TGTGCCAGCAGACCCGGGGTAGCGGGAGCCTTGAACACCGGGGAGCTGTTTTTT
TRBV28	TRBD1	NA	TRBJ2-1	CASSFDRGWWNEQFF	TGTGCCAGCAGTTTCGACAGGGGGTGGTGGAATGAGCAGTTCTTC
TRBV5-1	NA	few	TRBJ1-1	CASSPQGGTEAFF	TGCGCCAGCAGCCCTCAGGGAGGCACTGAAGCTTTCTTT
TRBV19	NA	few	TRBJ2-4	CASSSADIQYF	TGTGCCAGTAGTAGCGCGGACATTCAGTACTTC
TRBV7-9	NA	few	TRBJ1-2	CASSPDTDGYTF	TGTGCCAGCAGCCCAGACACGGATGGCTACACCTTC
TRBV4-1	TRBD2	NA	TRBJ2-3	CASSQGGTNWDTQYF	TGCGCCAGCAGCCAAGGGGGGACTAATTGGGATACGCAGTATTTT
TRBV28	NA	NA	TRBJ2-7	CASSSVRQMYEQYF	TGTGCCAGCAGCAGCGTGAGACAGATGTACGAGCAGTACTTC
TRBV13	NA	few	TRBJ2-3	CASTVERKLDTQYF	TGTGCCAGCACAGTCGAGCGTAAGTTAGATACGCAGTATTTT
TRBV6-1	NA	NA	TRBJ2-5	CASSEAHGQGSGWETQYF	TGTGCCAGCAGTGAAGCGCATGGTCAGGGGAGTGGGTGGGAGACCCAGTACTTC
TRBV6-4	TRBD1	NA	TRBJ2-7	CASTDLRARDRDLEQYF	TGTGCCAGCACCGACCTCCGCGCCCGGGACAGGGACCTCGAGCAGTACTTC
TRBV30	TRBD1	NA	TRBJ1-2	CAWSVHLDRGGSGYTF	TGTGCCTGGAGTGTACATTTGGACAGGGGAGGTAGTGGCTACACCTTC
TRBV5-1	NA	NA	TRBJ2-1	CASSLVRVGNNEQFF	TGCGCCAGCAGCTTGGTGAGGGTTGGAAACAATGAGCAGTTCTTC